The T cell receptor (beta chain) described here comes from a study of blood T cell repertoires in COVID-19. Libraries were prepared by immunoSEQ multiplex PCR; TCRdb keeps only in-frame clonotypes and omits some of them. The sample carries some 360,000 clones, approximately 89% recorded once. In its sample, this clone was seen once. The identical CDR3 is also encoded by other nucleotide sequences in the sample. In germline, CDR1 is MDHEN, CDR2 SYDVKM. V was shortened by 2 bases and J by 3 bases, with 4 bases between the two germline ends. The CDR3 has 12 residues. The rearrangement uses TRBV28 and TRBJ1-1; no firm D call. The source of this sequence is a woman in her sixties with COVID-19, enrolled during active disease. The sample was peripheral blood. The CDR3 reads CASSLLYTEAFF. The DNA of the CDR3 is TGTGCCAGCAGTTTACTTTACACTGAAGCTTTCTTT.